A selection of T cell receptor beta chains follows, all from one sample in a study of cytotoxic CD8 clonotypes in ibrutinib-treated CLL. The table came from immunoSEQ multiplex PCR; TCRdb's copy has only in-frame clones and leaves some out. Here the sample spans 150,000 or so clones, over 75% being singletons. The sequencing used PBMCs, collected after 36 months of ibrutinib treatment. Source of these receptors: a human donor with chronic lymphocytic leukemia. CDR3s include the opening cysteine and the closing phenylalanine or tryptophan. Fields, in order: clone size, V gene, J gene, D gene, CDR3 protein, CDR3 DNA. A D gene is named only where the DNA matches it firmly. A clone size is listed for some rows: how often the clone was seen (once, few, many), or a class if it is expanded.

-	TRBV7-8	TRBJ1-4	-	CASSLAKGTNEKLFF	TGTGCCAGCAGCTTAGCCAAGGGAACTAATGAAAAACTGTTTTTT
-	TRBV2	TRBJ1-5	-	CASTFGGASNQPQHF	TGTGCCAGCACCTTCGGGGGGGCTAGCAATCAGCCCCAGCATTTT
-	TRBV7-8	TRBJ2-3	-	CASSLARLGGRALDTQYF	TGTGCCAGCAGCTTAGCGCGATTAGGGGGGAGGGCCTTAGATACGCAGTATTTT
-	TRBV6-1	TRBJ1-1	TRBD1	CASKRTGSEAFF	TGTGCCAGCAAACGGACAGGGTCTGAAGCTTTCTTT
once	TRBV10-3	TRBJ2-2	-	CAISESVQLGKTGELFF	TGTGCCATCAGTGAGTCTGTCCAGCTGGGAAAAACCGGGGAGCTGTTTTTT
few	TRBV6-5	TRBJ2-3	TRBD1	CASSYGGQPDTQYF	TGTGCCAGCAGTTACGGGGGACAGCCAGATACGCAGTATTTT
once	TRBV7-9	TRBJ2-1	-	CASSFGLASTYYNEQFF	TGTGCCAGCAGCTTTGGGCTAGCGTCGACATACTACAATGAGCAGTTCTTC
-	TRBV29-1	TRBJ1-5	-	CSVGIHNQPQHF	TGCAGCGTAGGAATTCACAATCAGCCCCAGCATTTT
-	TRBV11-3	TRBJ2-7	TRBD2	CASSSGGAYEQYF	TGTGCCAGCAGTAGCGGGGGCGCCTACGAGCAGTACTTC
-	TRBV10-1	TRBJ2-3	-	CASSEYTGDLGDTQYF	TGCGCCAGCAGTGAGTATACAGGTGACTTAGGAGATACGCAGTATTTT
-	TRBV28	TRBJ1-5	TRBD1	CASRRLGSGTALYSNQPQHF	TGTGCCAGCAGGCGCCTCGGCTCCGGGACAGCTCTTTATAGCAATCAGCCCCAGCATTTT
-	TRBV11-2	TRBJ1-5	-	CASSQPGRTQHF	TGTGCCAGCAGCCAACCGGGGAGGACCCAGCATTTT
once	TRBV14	TRBJ1-1	-	CASSHPGYSEAFF	TGTGCCAGCAGCCACCCGGGGTACTCTGAAGCTTTCTTT
-	TRBV18	TRBJ1-2	TRBD1	CASSPTGVQYYGYTF	TGTGCCAGCTCACCGACAGGGGTACAATATTATGGCTACACCTTC
-	TRBV4-2	TRBJ2-3	-	CASSQGLKGGDTQYF	TGTGCCAGCAGCCAAGGCCTCAAGGGGGGCGATACGCAGTATTTT
-	TRBV7-9	TRBJ1-5	TRBD1	CASSFWDRGNSPQHF	TGTGCCAGCAGCTTTTGGGACAGGGGTAATTCGCCCCAGCATTTT
few	TRBV5-1	TRBJ2-1	-	CASRRDLQGYNEQFF	TGCGCCAGCCGCAGAGATTTACAGGGATACAATGAGCAGTTCTTC
-	TRBV5-1	TRBJ2-6	-	CASSRDGNSGANVLTF	TGCGCCAGCAGCAGGGACGGCAACTCTGGGGCCAACGTCCTGACTTTC
-	TRBV5-1	TRBJ1-3	-	CASRQIRGNTIYF	TGCGCCAGCAGGCAGATTCGGGGAAACACCATATATTTT
-	TRBV4-2	TRBJ2-2	TRBD2	CASSPSGGGTGELFF	TGTGCCAGCAGCCCTAGCGGGGGCGGGACCGGGGAGCTGTTTTTT
-	TRBV30	TRBJ2-6	TRBD2	CAWSRTSAGANVLTF	TGTGCCTGGAGCCGGACTAGCGCTGGGGCCAACGTCCTGACTTTC
-	TRBV5-1	TRBJ2-2	-	CASSLVAGNTGELFF	TGCGCCAGCAGCTTGGTAGCAGGGAACACCGGGGAGCTGTTTTTT
-	TRBV28	TRBJ1-2	-	CASSLLEGFYGYTF	TGTGCCAGCAGTTTATTAGAGGGTTTCTATGGCTACACCTTC
-	TRBV19	TRBJ1-1	-	CASSIGGPEAFF	TGTGCCAGTAGTATAGGCGGACCTGAAGCTTTCTTT
-	TRBV7-9	TRBJ2-7	-	CASSLVSSLGQYF	TGTGCCAGCAGCTTAGTAAGTTCATTAGGGCAGTACTTC
once	TRBV29-1	TRBJ2-2	TRBD2	CSAKRRGGTGELFF	TGCAGCGCCAAACGACGGGGGGGCACCGGGGAGCTGTTTTTT
once	TRBV7-9	TRBJ2-7	-	CASSLGGQLYEQYF	TGTGCCAGCAGCTTAGGGGGGCAGCTCTACGAGCAGTACTTC
-	TRBV4-1	TRBJ1-5	-	CASSSTGQARGDQPQHF	TGCGCCAGCAGCTCTACCGGGCAGGCCCGGGGGGATCAGCCCCAGCATTTT
few	TRBV29-1	TRBJ2-1	TRBD2	CSVERGGREQFF	TGCAGCGTTGAGCGGGGAGGGCGTGAGCAGTTCTTC